This T cell receptor beta chain is from a study of cytotoxic CD8 clonotypes in ibrutinib-treated CLL (dated by TCRdb to about 2021). Turning to the overall study: The cohort was composed of approximately 11 relapsed/refractory and around 14 treatment-naive patients; IGHV unmutated status was identified in about 17 patients. Partial responses were observed in about 24 patients and complete responses in 2; after a median follow-up of around 68 months, remission was maintained in approximately 14 patients and progression was observed in approximately twelve. Response samples were taken after a median of 12 months on treatment, ranging from roughly 6 to 36 months. An average of about 250,000 productive templates and some 100,000 productive rearrangements was obtained per sample. Of the 80 to 95 participants in the trial, approximately 26 had longitudinal samples available. Cryopreserved peripheral blood mononuclear cells were collected at three points: before therapy, at response, and at either sustained remission or disease progression. Every remission and progressive disease sample was obtained while ibrutinib was still being received by the patients. Paper-wide results and their limitations: At baseline, clonality was higher than in age-matched healthy donors and showed a strong correlation with circulating CD8+ T-cell counts. Sampling times were not matched between patients in sustained remission and patients whose disease was progressing, and lymph node repertoires were not examined. An increase in clonality was observed at ibrutinib response, with clonality remaining stable during sustained remission and falling back toward baseline at progression. Public clonotypes were found to be uncommon and were observed to contract or remain stable during treatment; the increase in clonality was shown to reflect expansion of private clonotypes at ibrutinib response.

With respect to this clone: This receptor's antigen is unknown. No base quality values were provided; no much bigger clone lies one nucleotide off.

V trim: 7 bases; J trim: 0 bases; unmatched bases: 1. Reading from cysteine to phenylalanine, the CDR3 counts 14 amino acids. Only CDR3 DNA remains: 42 bases, in frame from the first base. CDR1 is given as MRHNA and CDR2 as SNTAGT, both from the germline V gene. The goal of deep resolution MiSeq sequencing was a depth between 1 in 1 million and 1 in 200,000 T cells, and coverage averaged 10x per clonotype. The immunoSEQ hsTCRB Kit was used to generate TCR beta libraries. On the study's bioinformatics: Data were analyzed with ImmunoSEQ Data Assistant and ImmunoSEQ Analyzer, with V, D and J genes assigned per IMGT definitions. Clonality, which ranges from 0 to 1, was calculated as one minus the normalized Shannon entropy of productive rearrangement frequencies. Public clonotype analysis was restricted to overrepresented clonotypes comprising at least 0.05% of each patient's repertoire. Roughly 13 repertoires from age-matched healthy donors, obtained from immuneACCESS, served as clonality controls. TCRdb limited this immuneACCESS table to in-frame rearrangements with V and J called. A share of clones is missing; checked studies link under half to unresolved V genes, and the rest is unexplained. The V and J calls and the clone size are those of that table, but D and trimming were determined from the DNA. The sample contains about 63,000 clones, about three quarters of them found a single time. The biggest ten clones account for 43% of the sample.

The sample's time point label, decoded: about a year on ibrutinib. For TCR beta library preparation, around 1.9 micrograms of genomic DNA were extracted from the cryopreserved PBMCs. Longitudinal blood samples from CLL patients on ibrutinib monotherapy were analyzed using high-throughput TCR beta sequencing. The patients took part in an open-label, single-center phase 2 trial of ibrutinib monotherapy. The receptor's source is a human donor with chronic lymphocytic leukemia. Sequencing used PBMCs, obtained after 12 months of ibrutinib treatment. Recombination joined TRBV6-4 with TRBJ2-2, and TRBD2 matches 8 of the central bases. The CDR3 amino acid sequence is: CASKTSANTGELFF. The DNA is as follows: TGTGCCAGCAAGACTAGCGCGAACACCGGGGAGCTGTTTTTT.